The T cell receptor beta chain described here comes from a study of blood T cells in healthy people across ages. Findings and caveats of the study: Using unsorted PBMCs precluded a conclusive naive versus antigen-experienced comparison. Measured against age, TCR beta diversity per million T cells decreased in a roughly linear manner.

On this clonotype itself: Its specificity is not known. A much larger clonotype is one base distant, so this may be a read error.

PCR was performed a second time for about 7 to 12 cycles using a sample-barcoded 5' primer and a J-beta primer mix. Each sample provided no less than 2.5 million CDR3-containing paired-end reads. TCRdb re-analysed the 5' RACE reads in MiXCR, keeping a single row per CDR3 protein. The sample lists about 620,000 distinct CDR3 sequences; around 21% were seen once. The specimen was blood. The source is a man in his sixties or seventies in good health.

CDR3 region: CASSLMDTDTQYF. CDR3 DNA: TGTGCCAGCAGCTTAATGGACACAGATACGCAGTATTTT. The chain uses TRBV7-3 and TRBJ2-3; D gene ambiguous. This CDR3 spans 13 amino acids. Germline CDR1 and CDR2: SGHTA and FQGTGA. V was clipped by 1 base and J by 2 bases, with 4 bases between them.